This passage covers 20 T cell receptor beta chains from one sample sequenced in a study of monozygotic twins with inflammatory bowel disease. From the 5' RACE reads, TCRdb lists one entry per CDR3 protein and no DNA. Recorded here are about 450,000 distinct CDR3 sequences; the top ten clones represent 2.4%. Specimen: blood. These receptors originate from a human donor with ulcerative colitis or Crohn's disease, or a healthy co-twin of an affected twin (not recorded which).

CDR3 protein: CSADRGTANTGELFF. The chain recombines TRBV20-1 with TRBJ2-2; without DNA, the TCRdb call of TRBD1 cannot be checked. In germline, CDR1 is DFQATT, CDR2 SNEGSKA (reference sequence). The CDR3 is 15 residues long.

The chain couples TRBV5-1 to TRBJ2-2; TCRdb proposes TRBD1, but this gene call is untestable without DNA. This CDR3 region has 15 residues. In germline, CDR1 is SGHRS, CDR2 YFSETQ. The CDR3: CASSLTGPYTGELFF. Full variable domain (rest looked up from reference TRBV5-1 and TRBJ2-2): KAGVTQTPRYLIKTRGQQVTLSCSPISGHRSVSWYQQTPGQGLQFLFEYFSETQRNKGNFPGRFSGRQFSNSRSEMNVSTLELGDSALYLCASSLTGPYTGELFFGEGSRLTVL.

V and J are TRBV4-3 and TRBJ2-2; absent DNA, TCRdb's TRBD1 call cannot be checked. This CDR3 is built from 15 residues. Per germline, CDR1 LGHNA and CDR2 YSLEER. The CDR3 loop reads CASSQDGGDTGELFF.

This rearrangement joins TRBV9 to TRBJ2-3. The CDR3 spans 14 residues. The germline CDR1 and CDR2 sequences are SGDLS and YYNGEE. The chain's CDR3 is CASSVNSATDTQYF.

Here the CDR3 reads CASRRDGASYNEQFF. The rearrangement links TRBV7-2 to TRBJ2-1; TCRdb's D gene call, TRBD1, goes unchecked for lack of DNA. Germline values: CDR1 SGHTA, CDR2 FQGNSA. This CDR3 is 15 amino acids long.

The rearrangement links TRBV13 to TRBJ1-4; TCRdb outputs TRBD1, but without DNA this stays unchecked. The CDR3 consists of 14 residues. Germline V CDR1 and CDR2: PRHDT, FYEKMQ (reference sequence). CDR3 sequence reads: CASSLQGTNEKLFF.

The rearrangement joins TRBV3-1 to TRBJ2-1; there is no DNA to check the TCRdb D call of TRBD2. Germline V gene data show CDR1 as LGHDT and CDR2 as YNNKEL (reference sequence). This CDR3 region has 15 residues. CDR3 region: CASSQAGPRESEQFF.

V usage is TRBV7-8 and J usage is TRBJ1-2; TCRdb calls TRBD1, which cannot be checked without DNA. Germline-derived CDR1 and CDR2 are SGHVS and FQNEAQ. The CDR3 contains 17 residues. CDR3 amino acids: CASSLQSQGGLGYGYTF.

The chain links TRBV28 to TRBJ1-1. Looked up from germline, CDR1 is MDHEN and CDR2 is SYDVKM. The CDR3 contains 14 residues. The CDR3 loop is CASSFSVRNTEAFF.

The chain employs TRBV6-1 and TRBJ1-2; absent DNA, TCRdb's TRBD1 call cannot be checked. CDR1 is MNHNS, CDR2 SASEGT, per germline. The CDR3 length is 14 residues. CDR3 protein: CASSAGQGLYGYTF.

The J gene is TRBJ2-1, the V gene TRBV7-9; no DNA is available, so the TRBD1 call from TCRdb remains unchecked. The CDR3 covers 14 residues. Germline CDR1 is SEHNR and CDR2 is FQNEAQ (reference sequence). The CDR3 sequence is CASSGDRGISEQFF.

The V call is TRBV7-2, the J call TRBJ1-2; TCRdb returns TRBD1, unconfirmable since there is no DNA. Germline V gives CDR1 SGHTA, CDR2 FQGNSA. The CDR3 runs 16 residues. This CDR3 reads CASSLVGAGGNYGYTF.

The chain couples TRBV30 to TRBJ1-4. CDR1 GTSNPN and CDR2 SVGIG come from the germline V gene (reference sequence). The CDR3 loop spans 12 amino acids. CDR3: CAWDSRNEKLFF. The complete variable domain, with remaining parts taken from reference TRBV30 and TRBJ1-4, reads SQTIHQWPATLVQPVGSPLSLECTVEGTSNPNLYWYRQAAGRGLQLLFYSVGIGQISSEVPQNLSASRPQDRQFILSSKKLLLSDSGFYLCAWDSRNEKLFFGSGTQLSVL.

V usage is TRBV20-1 and J usage is TRBJ2-7; there is no DNA to check the TCRdb D call of TRBD2. The germline V gene has CDR1 DFQATT and CDR2 SNEGSKA (reference sequence). The length of the CDR3 is 13 residues. The CDR3 sequence is CSAPGLAAYEQYF.

The chain's CDR3 is CAIKRQESGTEAFF. This chain uses TRBV10-3 with TRBJ1-1. This CDR3 has 14 amino acids. In germline, CDR1 is ENHRY, CDR2 SYGVKD.

CDR3 loop: CASSRTIGQAKETQYF. The chain has TRBV4-3 and TRBJ2-5; the D gene TCRdb calls, TRBD1, cannot be checked with no DNA. Germline V gives CDR1 LGHNA, CDR2 YSLEER. The CDR3 sequence is 16 residues long.

This chain connects TRBV10-3 to TRBJ2-2; TCRdb outputs TRBD2, but without DNA this stays unchecked. The CDR3 is made up of 15 amino acids. Germline lookup yields CDR1 ENHRY and CDR2 SYGVKD. The CDR3 is CAIRTSGEHTGELFF.

This chain links TRBV20-1 with TRBJ2-1; TCRdb selects TRBD1, and the lack of DNA leaves this call unchecked. The CDR3 covers 12 residues. Germline assignment: CDR1 DFQATT and CDR2 SNEGSKA (reference sequence). The CDR3: CSATGGVNEQFF.

The chain carries TRBV5-1 and TRBJ1-2. The CDR3 runs to 14 residues. From germline, CDR1 is SGHRS and CDR2 YFSETQ. CDR3 sequence reads: CASSLDTAHYGYTF.

The chain carries TRBV29-1 and TRBJ2-3; TCRdb selects TRBD2, and the lack of DNA leaves this call unchecked. The CDR3 has 14 residues. CDR1 and CDR2 (germline): SQVTM, ANQGSEA. CDR3 residues: CSLAGTSGTDTQYF.